These 6 T cell receptor beta chains were all obtained from the same sample, sequenced in a study of high-grade serous ovarian cancer treatment subgroups. The repertoire was sequenced with immunoSEQ multiplex PCR; TCRdb's copy has only in-frame clones and lacks some. The sample has about 30,000 clones, about 80% seen once. The tumor samples were collected prior to definitive surgery or chemotherapy. The sample comprised tumor tissue. These receptors were obtained from a human donor with high-grade serous ovarian cancer.

A note on this clone: At one end the junction does not follow the germline gene, possibly because of a read error. The chain recombines TRBV6-5 with TRBJ2-3; D possibly uses TRBD1 or TRBD2 (5 bases each). The CDR3 sequence is 13 residues long. Per the germline V gene, CDR1 is MNHEY and CDR2 is SVGAGI. CDR3 loop: CASRGTATDAQYF. The CDR3 coding sequence is TGTGCCAGCAGAGGGACGGCCACAGATGCGCAGTATTTT.

The gene calls are TRBV9 and TRBJ2-3; D is uncertain. The CDR3 sequence is 12 residues long. The germline V gene has CDR1 SGDLS and CDR2 YYNGEE. V was pared by 3 bases and J by 3 bases, with 5 bases between. CDR3 loop: CASSEGTDTQYF. The CDR3 coding sequence is TGTGCCAGCAGCGAGGGAACAGATACGCAGTATTTT. The full variable domain, rest sourced from reference TRBV9 and TRBJ2-3, is DSGVTQTPKHLITATGQRVTLRCSPRSGDLSVYWYQQSLDQGLQFLIQYYNGEERAKGNILERFSAQQFPDLHSELNLSSLELGDSALYFCASSEGTDTQYFGPGTRLTVL.

The chain recombines TRBV4-1 with TRBJ2-2; 10 nucleotides agree with TRBD2. J gave up 6 bases and V 4 bases, and 14 bases lay outside the gene matches. Germline CDR1 MGHRA, CDR2 YSYEKL. The CDR3 contains 18 residues. The CDR3 is CASSRSGASGSAPGELFF. The CDR3 region has the DNA TGCGCCAGCAGCCGATCCGGGGCTAGCGGGAGTGCCCCCGGGGAGCTGTTTTTT.

The chain joins TRBV15 to TRBJ2-1, with 8 nucleotides matching TRBD2. After removal of 9 bases from V and 0 bases from J, the junction contained 13 bases not matched to a gene. The germline V gene encodes CDR1 LNHNV and CDR2 YYDKDF (reference sequence). The CDR3 has 17 residues. The DNA for the CDR3 is TGTGCCACGCAACCCCGAATTAGCGGGACCTCCTACAATGAGCAGTTCTTC. Protein: CATQPRISGTSYNEQFF.

This clone showed up just a few times. The gene calls are TRBV7-9 and TRBJ1-1; D might be TRBD1 (5 bases). The CDR3 covers 14 residues. The V gene's germline CDR1 is SEHNR and CDR2 FQNEAQ (reference sequence). Trimming took 5 bases from V and 9 from J, leaving 19 bases between them. This CDR3 reads CASSPARQKSKAFF. The CDR3 nucleotides are TGTGCCAGCAGCCCGGCACGACAGAAGTCAAAAGCTTTCTTT.

This chain uses TRBV10-1 with TRBJ2-1; TRBD2 matches at 9 bases. V shed 0 bases, J shed 7 bases, and the junction held 4 bases outside the gene matches. This CDR3 has 15 residues. The V gene's germline CDR1 is WNHNN and CDR2 SYGVQD (reference sequence). The CDR3 nucleotides read TGCGCCAGCAGTGAGTCAGGGCTAGCGGGGAATGAGCAGTTCTTC. Its protein product is CASSESGLAGNEQFF.